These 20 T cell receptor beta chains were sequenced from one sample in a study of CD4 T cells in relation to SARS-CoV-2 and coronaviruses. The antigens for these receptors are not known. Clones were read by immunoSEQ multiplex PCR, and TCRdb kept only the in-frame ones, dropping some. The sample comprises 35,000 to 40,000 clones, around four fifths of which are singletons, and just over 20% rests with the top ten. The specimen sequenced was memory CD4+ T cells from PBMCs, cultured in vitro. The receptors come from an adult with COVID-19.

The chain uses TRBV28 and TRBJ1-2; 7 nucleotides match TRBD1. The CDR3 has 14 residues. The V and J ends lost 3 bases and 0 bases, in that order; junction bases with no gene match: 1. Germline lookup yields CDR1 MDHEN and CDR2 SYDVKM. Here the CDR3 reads CASSLGQSNYGYTF. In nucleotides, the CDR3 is TGTGCCAGCAGTTTGGGACAGTCTAACTATGGCTACACCTTC.

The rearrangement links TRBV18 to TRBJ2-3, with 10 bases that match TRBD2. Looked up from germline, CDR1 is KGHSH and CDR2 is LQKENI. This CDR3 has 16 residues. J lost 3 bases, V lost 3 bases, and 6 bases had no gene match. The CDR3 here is CASSPGAGGRTDTQYF. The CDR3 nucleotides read TGTGCCAGCTCACCCGGAGCGGGAGGGAGGACAGATACGCAGTATTTT.

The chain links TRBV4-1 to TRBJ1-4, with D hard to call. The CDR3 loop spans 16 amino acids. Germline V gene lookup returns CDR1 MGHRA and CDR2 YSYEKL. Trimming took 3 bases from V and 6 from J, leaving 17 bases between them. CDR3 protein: CASSQDRPRGYEKLFF. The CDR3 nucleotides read TGCGCCAGCAGCCAGGATAGACCCCGAGGGTATGAAAAACTGTTTTTT.

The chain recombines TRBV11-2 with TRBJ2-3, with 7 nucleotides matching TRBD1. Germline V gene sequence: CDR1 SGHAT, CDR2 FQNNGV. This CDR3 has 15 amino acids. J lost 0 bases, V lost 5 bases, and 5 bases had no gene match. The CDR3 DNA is TGTGCCAGCAGCGCAGGGACAGCTAGCACAGATACGCAGTATTTT. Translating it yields CASSAGTASTDTQYF.

For the CDR3, the DNA is TGCGCCAGCAGCTTGTTACCTTTCACGCAGGGAAGGTCCAAAAACATTCAGTACTTC. Its translation is CASSLLPFTQGRSKNIQYF. The V gene is TRBV5-1, the J gene TRBJ2-4; TRBD1 is a possible D gene (5 bases). Trimming pared 1 base from V and 2 bases from J, leaving 22 bases between. From germline, CDR1 is SGHRS and CDR2 YFSETQ. This CDR3 is built from 19 residues.

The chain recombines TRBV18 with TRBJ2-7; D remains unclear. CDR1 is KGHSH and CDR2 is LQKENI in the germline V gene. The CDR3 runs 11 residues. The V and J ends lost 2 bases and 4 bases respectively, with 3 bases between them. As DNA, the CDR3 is TGTGCCAGCTCACCAGGGTACGAGCAGTACTTC. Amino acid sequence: CASSPGYEQYF.

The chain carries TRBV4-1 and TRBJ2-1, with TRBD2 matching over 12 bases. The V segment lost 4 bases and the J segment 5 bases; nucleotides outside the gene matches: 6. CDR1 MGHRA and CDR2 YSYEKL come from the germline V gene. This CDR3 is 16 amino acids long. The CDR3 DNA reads TGCGCCAGCAGCCCTCGGACTAGCGGGGCCCACAATGAGCAGTTCTTC. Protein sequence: CASSPRTSGAHNEQFF.

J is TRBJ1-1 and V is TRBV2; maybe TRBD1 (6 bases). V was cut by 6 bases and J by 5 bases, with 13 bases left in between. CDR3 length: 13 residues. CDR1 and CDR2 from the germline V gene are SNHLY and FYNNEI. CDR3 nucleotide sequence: TGTGCCAGCAGGAAGGAGGGGGTGACTGAAGCTTTCTTT. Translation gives CASRKEGVTEAFF.

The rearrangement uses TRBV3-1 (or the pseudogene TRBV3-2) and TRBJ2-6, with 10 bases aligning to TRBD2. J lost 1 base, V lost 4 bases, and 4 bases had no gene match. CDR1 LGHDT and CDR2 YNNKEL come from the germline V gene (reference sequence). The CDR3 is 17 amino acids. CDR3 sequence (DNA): TGTGCCAGCAGCCGGCTAGCGGGAGTTTCTGGGGCCAACGTCCTGACTTTC. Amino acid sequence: CASSRLAGVSGANVLTF.

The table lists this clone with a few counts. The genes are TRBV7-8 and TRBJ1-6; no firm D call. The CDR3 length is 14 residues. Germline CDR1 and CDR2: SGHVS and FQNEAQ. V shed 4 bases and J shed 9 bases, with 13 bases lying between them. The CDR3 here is CASSSSIDGSPLHF. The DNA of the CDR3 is TGTGCCAGCAGCTCCTCAATTGATGGTTCACCCCTCCACTTT.

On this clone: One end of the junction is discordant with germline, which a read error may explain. CDR3 coding DNA: TGTGCCAGCTCCGGACTGAACTATGGGTACACCTTC. Protein product: CASSGLNYGYTF. The V gene is TRBV19, the J gene TRBJ1-2; no definite D call. The V gene's germline CDR1 is LNHDA and CDR2 SQIVND (reference sequence). The CDR3 runs 12 residues.

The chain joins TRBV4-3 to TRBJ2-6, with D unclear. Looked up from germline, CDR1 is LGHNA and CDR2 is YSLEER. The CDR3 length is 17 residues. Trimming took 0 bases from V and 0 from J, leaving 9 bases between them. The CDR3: CASSQDVGSSGANVLTF. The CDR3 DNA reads TGCGCCAGCAGCCAAGATGTGGGTTCCTCTGGGGCCAACGTCCTGACTTTC.

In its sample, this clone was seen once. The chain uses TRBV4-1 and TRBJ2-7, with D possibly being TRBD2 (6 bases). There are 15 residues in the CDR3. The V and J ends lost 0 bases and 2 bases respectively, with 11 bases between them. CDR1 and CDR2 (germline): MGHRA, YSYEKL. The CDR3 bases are TGCGCCAGCAGCCAAGAGGAGGGGTTAGCCTACGAGCAGTACTTC. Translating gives CASSQEEGLAYEQYF.

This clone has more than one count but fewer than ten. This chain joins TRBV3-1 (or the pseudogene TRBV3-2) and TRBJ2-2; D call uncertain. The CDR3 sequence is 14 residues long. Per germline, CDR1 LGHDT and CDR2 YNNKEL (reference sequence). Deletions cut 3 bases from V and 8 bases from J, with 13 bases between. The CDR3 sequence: CASSHDGALGELFF. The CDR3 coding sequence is TGTGCCAGCAGCCACGACGGAGCTCTGGGGGAGCTGTTTTTT.

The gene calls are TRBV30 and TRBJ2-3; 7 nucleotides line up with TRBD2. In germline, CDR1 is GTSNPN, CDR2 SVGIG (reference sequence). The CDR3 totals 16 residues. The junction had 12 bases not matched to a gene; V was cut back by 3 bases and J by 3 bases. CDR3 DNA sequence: TGTGCCTGGAGCGAGACCTGGGGGGAGGGGACAGATACGCAGTATTTT. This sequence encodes CAWSETWGEGTDTQYF.

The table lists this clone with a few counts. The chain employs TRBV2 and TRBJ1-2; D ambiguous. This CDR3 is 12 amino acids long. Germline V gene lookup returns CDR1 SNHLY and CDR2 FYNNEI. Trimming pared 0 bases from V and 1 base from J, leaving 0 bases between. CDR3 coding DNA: TGTGCCAGCAGTGAAGCTAACTATGGCTACACCTTC. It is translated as CASSEANYGYTF.

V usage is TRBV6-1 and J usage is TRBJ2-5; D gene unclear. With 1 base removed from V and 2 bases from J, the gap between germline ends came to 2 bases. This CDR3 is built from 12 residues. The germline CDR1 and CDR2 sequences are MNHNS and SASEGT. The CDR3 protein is CASSEGQETQYF. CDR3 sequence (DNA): TGTGCCAGCAGTGAAGGGCAAGAGACCCAGTACTTC.

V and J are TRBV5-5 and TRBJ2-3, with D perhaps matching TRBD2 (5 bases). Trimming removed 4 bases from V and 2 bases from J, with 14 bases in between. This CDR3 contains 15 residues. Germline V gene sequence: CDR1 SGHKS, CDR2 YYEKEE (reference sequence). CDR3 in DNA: TGTGCCAGCAGCCCAAGAGGGCGCGACACAGATACGCAGTATTTT. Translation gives CASSPRGRDTDTQYF.

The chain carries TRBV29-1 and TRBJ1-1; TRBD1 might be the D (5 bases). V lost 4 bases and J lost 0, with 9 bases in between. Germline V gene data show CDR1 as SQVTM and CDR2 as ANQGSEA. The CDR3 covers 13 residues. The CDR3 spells CSVGGRMNTEAFF. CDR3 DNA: TGCAGCGTTGGGGGACGGATGAACACTGAAGCTTTCTTT.

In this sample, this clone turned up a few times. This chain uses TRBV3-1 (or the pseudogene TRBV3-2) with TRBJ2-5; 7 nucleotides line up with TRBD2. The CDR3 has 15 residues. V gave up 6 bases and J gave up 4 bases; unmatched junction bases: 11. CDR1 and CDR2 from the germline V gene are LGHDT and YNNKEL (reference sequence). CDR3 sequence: CASRDGRHPIETQYF. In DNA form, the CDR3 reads TGTGCCAGCAGGGACGGGAGGCACCCTATAGAGACCCAGTACTTC.